This TCR beta chain appears in the sequencing data of a study of CD8 T cells in ankylosing spondylitis. In germline, CDR1 is SGHRS, CDR2 YFSETQ. The CDR3 is 16 amino acids. V was trimmed by 4 bases and J by 6 bases, leaving 22 bases between them. As the method for making TCR beta libraries, quantitative 5'-RACE with molecular barcodes was used. In TCRdb, the 5' RACE reads were re-called with MiXCR into one record per CDR3 protein. The profile shows roughly 120,000 distinct CDR3 sequences, 7% of them singletons. Study conclusions and caveats: Significant enrichment of disease-linked clones was reported in matched ankylosing spondylitis synovial fluid. Relatively scarce in peripheral blood, disease-linked clones were CD8+.

This clonotype was observed many times. Its matching antigen is unknown. The sequence was obtained from a male donor with ankylosing spondylitis or in good health (not recorded which). The chain uses TRBV5-1 and TRBJ1-2, with D perhaps matching TRBD1 (6 bases). The sample taken for sequencing was blood, either unsorted or a sorted T cell fraction (not recorded which). The CDR3 DNA follows: TGCGCCAGCAGCCGTGACAGCTTTCAGGGGATGGATGGCTACACCTTC. Translating gives CASSRDSFQGMDGYTF.